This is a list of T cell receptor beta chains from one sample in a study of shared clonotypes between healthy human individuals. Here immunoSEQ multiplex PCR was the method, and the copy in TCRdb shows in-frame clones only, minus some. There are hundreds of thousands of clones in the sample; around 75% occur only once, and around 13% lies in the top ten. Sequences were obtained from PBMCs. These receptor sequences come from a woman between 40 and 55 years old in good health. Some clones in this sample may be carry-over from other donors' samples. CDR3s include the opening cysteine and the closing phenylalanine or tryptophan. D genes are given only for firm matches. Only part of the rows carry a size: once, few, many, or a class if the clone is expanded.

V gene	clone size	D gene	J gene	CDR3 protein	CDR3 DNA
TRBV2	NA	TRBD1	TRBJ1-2	CASSEQGAYGYTF	TGTGCCAGCAGTGAACAGGGGGCGTATGGCTACACCTTC
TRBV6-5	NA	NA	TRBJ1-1	CASSYSDRHEAFF	TGTGCCAGCAGTTACTCCGACAGGCACGAAGCTTTCTTT
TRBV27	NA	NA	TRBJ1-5	CASSLRGGNQSQHF	TGTGCCAGCAGTTTGAGGGGTGGCAATCAGTCCCAGCATTTT
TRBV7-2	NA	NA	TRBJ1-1	CASSLERNTEAFF	TGTGCCAGCAGCTTAGAACGGAACACTGAAGCTTTCTTT
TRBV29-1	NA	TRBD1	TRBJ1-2	CSVETGSAGYTF	TGCAGCGTCGAGACAGGGTCTGCTGGCTACACCTTC
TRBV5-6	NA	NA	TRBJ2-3	CASSLWLHQGTSTDTQYF	TGTGCCAGCAGCTTGTGGCTCCACCAGGGCACTAGCACAGATACGCAGTATTTT
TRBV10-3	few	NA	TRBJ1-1	CAISETANTEAFF	TGTGCCATCAGTGAAACAGCGAACACTGAAGCTTTCTTT
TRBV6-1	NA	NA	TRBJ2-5	CASSGNRGRSETQYF	TGTGCCAGCAGTGGGAATCGGGGGAGGTCAGAGACCCAGTACTTC
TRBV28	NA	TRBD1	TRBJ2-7	CASSTPGQSYEQYF	TGTGCCAGCAGTACTCCGGGACAGTCCTACGAGCAGTACTTC
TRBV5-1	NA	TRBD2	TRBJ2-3	CASSMTSGSTDTQYF	TGCGCCAGCAGCATGACTAGCGGGAGCACAGATACGCAGTATTTT
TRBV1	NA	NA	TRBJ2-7	CTSSLRDLWEQYF	TGCACCAGCAGCCTTCGGGACTTGTGGGAGCAGTACTTC
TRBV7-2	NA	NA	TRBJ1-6	CASSLVGRVRSPLHF	TGTGCCAGCAGCTTAGTGGGCAGGGTGAGGTCACCCCTCCACTTT
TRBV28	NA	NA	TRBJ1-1	CASSLKWGDTEAFF	TGTGCCAGCAGCCTCAAATGGGGTGACACTGAAGCTTTCTTT
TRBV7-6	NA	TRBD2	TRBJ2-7	CASSLGGGYEQYF	TGTGCCAGCAGCTTAGGCGGGGGATACGAGCAGTACTTC
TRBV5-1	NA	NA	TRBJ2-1	CASSRDSYNEQFF	TGCGCCAGCAGCAGAGACTCGTACAATGAGCAGTTCTTC
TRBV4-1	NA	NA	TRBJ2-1	CASSQEGLNEQFF	TGCGCCAGCAGCCAAGAGGGCTTGAATGAGCAGTTCTTC
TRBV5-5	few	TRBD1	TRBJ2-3	CASSPQGARTDTQYF	TGTGCCAGCAGCCCTCAGGGGGCGCGGACAGATACGCAGTATTTT
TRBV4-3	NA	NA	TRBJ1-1	CASSHDTLNTEAFF	TGCGCCAGCAGCCACGACACCCTGAACACTGAAGCTTTCTTT
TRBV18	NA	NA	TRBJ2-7	CASSPNYEQYF	TGTGCCAGCTCACCCAACTACGAGCAGTACTTC
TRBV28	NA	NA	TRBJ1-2	CASSLLPLGARGYTF	TGTGCCAGCAGCCTGTTACCGTTGGGGGCTAGGGGCTACACCTTC
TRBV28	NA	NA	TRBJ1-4	CASSLYRNLGGEKLFF	TGTGCCAGCAGTTTATATCGGAACCTGGGCGGAGAAAAACTGTTTTTT
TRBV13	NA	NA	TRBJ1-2	CASSRLGAGGYTF	TGTGCCAGCAGCCGCCTGGGGGCAGGAGGCTACACCTTC
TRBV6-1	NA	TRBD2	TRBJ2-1	CASSTGTSSYNEQFF	TGTGCCAGCAGTACCGGGACTAGCTCCTACAATGAGCAGTTCTTC
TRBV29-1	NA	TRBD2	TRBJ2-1	CSVLTSGRAGWQFF	TGCAGCGTCCTCACTAGCGGGAGGGCCGGGTGGCAGTTCTTC
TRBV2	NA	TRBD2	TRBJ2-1	CATPGASGRGNEQFF	TGTGCCACACCCGGGGCTAGCGGGAGGGGCAATGAGCAGTTCTTC
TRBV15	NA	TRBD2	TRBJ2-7	CATSKGLAGGDEQYF	TGTGCCACCAGCAAGGGACTAGCGGGAGGGGACGAGCAGTACTTC
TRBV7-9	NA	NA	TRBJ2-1	CASSLVGRSSYNEQFF	TGTGCCAGCAGCTTAGTAGGCAGGAGCTCCTACAATGAGCAGTTCTTC
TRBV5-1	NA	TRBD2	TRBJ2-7	CASSQKTSGRPSYEQYF	TGCGCCAGCAGCCAGAAGACTAGCGGGAGGCCCTCCTACGAGCAGTACTTC
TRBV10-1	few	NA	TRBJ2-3	CASSLDLSTDTQYF	TGCGCCAGTTCCCTGGACCTCAGCACAGATACGCAGTATTTT
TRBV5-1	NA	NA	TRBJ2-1	CASSLPPLDEQFF	TGCGCCAGCAGCCTACCCCCTTTGGATGAGCAGTTCTTC
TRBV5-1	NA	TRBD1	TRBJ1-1	CASSPQGGRTEAFF	TGCGCCAGCAGCCCCCAGGGGGGAAGGACTGAAGCTTTCTTT
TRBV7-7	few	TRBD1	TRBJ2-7	CASNQNRTGGAYEQYF	TGTGCTAGCAACCAAAACAGGACAGGGGGGGCCTACGAGCAGTACTTC
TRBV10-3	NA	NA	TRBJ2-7	CAISEHRDGKYEQYF	TGTGCCATCAGTGAGCACCGGGACGGGAAGTACGAGCAGTACTTC
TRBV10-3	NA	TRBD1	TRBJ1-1	CAITADRGATEAFF	TGTGCCATCACCGCCGACAGGGGGGCCACTGAAGCTTTCTTT
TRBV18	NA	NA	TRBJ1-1	CASSPMSGKNTEAFF	TGTGCCAGCTCACCCATGTCAGGGAAGAACACTGAAGCTTTCTTT
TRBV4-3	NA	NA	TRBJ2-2	CASSQELVAGELFF	TGCGCCAGCAGCCAAGAATTGGTAGCCGGGGAGCTGTTTTTT
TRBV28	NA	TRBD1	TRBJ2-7	CASSTDRAYEQYF	TGTGCCAGCAGTACTGACAGGGCCTACGAGCAGTACTTC
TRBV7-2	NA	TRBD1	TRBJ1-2	CASSLVGVGTASYGYTF	TGTGCCAGCAGCTTAGTAGGCGTCGGGACAGCGAGCTATGGCTACACCTTC
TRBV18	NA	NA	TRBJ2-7	CASSPRQGVHEQYF	TGTGCCAGCTCACCACGGCAGGGAGTCCACGAGCAGTACTTC
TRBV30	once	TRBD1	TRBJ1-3	CAWAVGTGGNTIYF	TGTGCCTGGGCGGTAGGGACAGGAGGAAACACCATATATTTT
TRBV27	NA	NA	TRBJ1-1	CASSLAGNTEAFF	TGTGCCAGCAGTCTTGCGGGGAACACTGAAGCTTTCTTT
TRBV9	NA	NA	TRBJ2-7	CASSVGIAHEQYF	TGTGCCAGCAGCGTAGGTATTGCACACGAGCAGTACTTC
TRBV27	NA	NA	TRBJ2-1	CASSIRSLASTEQFF	TGTGCCAGCAGCATAAGGAGTCTAGCGTCTACTGAGCAGTTCTTC
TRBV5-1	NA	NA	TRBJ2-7	CASSLGAGNEQYF	TGCGCCAGCAGCTTGGGGGCAGGCAACGAGCAGTACTTC
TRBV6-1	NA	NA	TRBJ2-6	CASSGGMGANVLTF	TGTGCCAGCAGTGGAGGCATGGGGGCCAACGTCCTGACTTTC
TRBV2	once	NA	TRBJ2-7	CASSEWDYEQYF	TGTGCCAGCAGTGAGTGGGACTACGAGCAGTACTTC
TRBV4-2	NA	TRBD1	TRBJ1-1	CASSQEPGQVHRGAFF	TGTGCCAGCAGCCAAGAGCCGGGACAGGTTCATCGGGGAGCTTTCTTT
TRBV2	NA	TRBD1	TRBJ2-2	CASSVGQGDTGELFF	TGTGCCAGCAGTGTGGGACAGGGGGACACCGGGGAGCTGTTTTTT
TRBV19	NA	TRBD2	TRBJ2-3	CASHRGPSGRITDTQYF	TGTGCCAGTCATAGGGGCCCTAGCGGGAGGATCACAGATACGCAGTATTTT
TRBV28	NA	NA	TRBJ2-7	CASTPPAMTGYEQYF	TGTGCCAGCACCCCCCCCGCAATGACAGGATACGAGCAGTACTTC